Included here is one T cell receptor beta chain sequence, with context. Its cognate antigen is unknown. V was pared by 2 bases and J by 2 bases, with 0 bases between. The CDR3 is 12 amino acids. Per the germline V gene, CDR1 is ENHRY and CDR2 is SYGVKD. This entry belongs to a study of post-analysis software for immune sequencing data. The overall study: Included among the disease courses, which were recorded for the cohort, were relapsing-remitting, secondary progressive and progressive-relapsing multiple sclerosis.

Researchers reported that TCR beta cDNA libraries carried unique molecular identifiers. Each CDR3 protein gets one entry after TCRdb re-called the PCR reads with MiXCR. The sample contains about 770,000 distinct CDR3 sequences, 40% to 55% of which appear only once. Overall study results and limits: There were roughly five TRBV segments more frequent in patients than controls, and TRBV5-6, TRBV5-1 and TRBV20-1 were among them. F measure showed strong co-clustering of same-batch samples. When compared against controls, multiple sclerosis patients showed significantly lower normalized Chao1 diversity.

The material sequenced was blood. V and J are TRBV10-3 and TRBJ2-2; unclear D gene. The clonotype comes from a girl aged 10 to 17 with multiple sclerosis. The CDR3 loop is CAISENTGELFF. DNA of the CDR3: TGTGCCATCAGTGAGAACACCGGGGAGCTGTTTTTT.